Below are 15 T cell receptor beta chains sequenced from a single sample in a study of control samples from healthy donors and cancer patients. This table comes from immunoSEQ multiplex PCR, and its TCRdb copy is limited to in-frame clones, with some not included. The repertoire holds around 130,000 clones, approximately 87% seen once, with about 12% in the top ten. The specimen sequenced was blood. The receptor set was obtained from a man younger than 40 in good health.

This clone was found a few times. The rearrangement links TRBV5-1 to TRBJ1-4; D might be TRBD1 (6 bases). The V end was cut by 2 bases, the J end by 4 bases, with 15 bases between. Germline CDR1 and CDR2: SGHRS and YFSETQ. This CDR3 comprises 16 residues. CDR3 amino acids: CASSLFEQGNNEKLFF. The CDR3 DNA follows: TGCGCCAGCAGCTTATTCGAACAGGGCAATAATGAAAAACTGTTTTTT.

The CDR3 nucleotides are TGTGCCAGCAGTTACGGGCAGGGAGTGGAAGAGCAGTACTTC. This sequence encodes CASSYGQGVEEQYF. This chain uses TRBV6-6 with TRBJ2-7; D tentatively reads TRBD1 or TRBD2 (5 bases each). This CDR3 contains 14 residues. V was shortened by 2 bases and J by 7 bases, with 15 bases between the two germline ends. Germline loops: CDR1 MNHNY, CDR2 SVGAGI (reference sequence).

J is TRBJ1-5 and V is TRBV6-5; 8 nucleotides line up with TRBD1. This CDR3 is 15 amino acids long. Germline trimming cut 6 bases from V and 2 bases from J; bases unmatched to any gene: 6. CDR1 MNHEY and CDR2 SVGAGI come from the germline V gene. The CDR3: CASRRTGPGNQPQHF. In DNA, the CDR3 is TGTGCCAGCAGACGGACAGGGCCAGGCAATCAGCCCCAGCATTTT.

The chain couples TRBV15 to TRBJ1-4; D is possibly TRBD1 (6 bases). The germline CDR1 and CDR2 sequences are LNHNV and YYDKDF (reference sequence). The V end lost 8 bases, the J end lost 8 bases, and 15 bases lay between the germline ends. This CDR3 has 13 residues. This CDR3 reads CATSLQGREKLFF. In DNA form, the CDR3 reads TGTGCCACCTCACTTCAGGGGAGGGAAAAACTGTTTTTT.

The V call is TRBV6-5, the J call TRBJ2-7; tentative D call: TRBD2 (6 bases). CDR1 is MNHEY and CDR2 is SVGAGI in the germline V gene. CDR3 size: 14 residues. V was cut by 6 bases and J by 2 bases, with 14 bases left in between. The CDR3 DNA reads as TGTGCCAGCAGCCTATTCCGGGAGACCTACGAGCAGTACGTC. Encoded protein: CASSLFRETYEQYV.

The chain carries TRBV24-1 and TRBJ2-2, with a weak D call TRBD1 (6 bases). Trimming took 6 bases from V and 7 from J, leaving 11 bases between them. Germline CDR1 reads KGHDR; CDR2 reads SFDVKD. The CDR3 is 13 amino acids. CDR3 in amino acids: CATSLDSLGELFF. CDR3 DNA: TGTGCCACCAGTCTGGACAGTCTCGGGGAGCTGTTTTTT.

The CDR3 nucleotides read TGCGCCAGCAGCCAAGATCCAGGGGCAGGGCAGCCCCAGCATTTT. As protein: CASSQDPGAGQPQHF. The rearrangement uses TRBV4-1 and TRBJ1-5, with D possibly TRBD1 on 6 matching bases. Trimming pared 0 bases from V and 7 bases from J, leaving 13 bases between. Germline CDR1 MGHRA, CDR2 YSYEKL. This CDR3 region has 15 residues.

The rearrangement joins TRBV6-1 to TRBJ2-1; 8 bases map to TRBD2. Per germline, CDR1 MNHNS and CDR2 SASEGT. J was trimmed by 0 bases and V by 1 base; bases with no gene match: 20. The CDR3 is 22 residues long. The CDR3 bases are TGTGCCAGCAGTGAAGGGGGACTAGTTCGTCGAACGTCCTTAAGCTCCTACAATGAGCAGTTCTTC. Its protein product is CASSEGGLVRRTSLSSYNEQFF.

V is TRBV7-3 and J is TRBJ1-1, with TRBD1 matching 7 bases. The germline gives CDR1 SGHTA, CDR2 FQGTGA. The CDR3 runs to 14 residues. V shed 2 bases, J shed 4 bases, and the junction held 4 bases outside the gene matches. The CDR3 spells CASSLQGGGTEAFF. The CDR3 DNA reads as TGTGCCAGCAGCTTACAGGGGGGCGGCACTGAAGCTTTCTTT.

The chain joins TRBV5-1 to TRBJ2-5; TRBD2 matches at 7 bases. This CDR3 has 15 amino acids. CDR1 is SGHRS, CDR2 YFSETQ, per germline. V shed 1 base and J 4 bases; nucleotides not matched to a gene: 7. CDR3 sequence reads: CASSLTATGGETQYF. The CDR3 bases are TGCGCCAGCAGCTTGACAGCGACGGGGGGAGAGACCCAGTACTTC.

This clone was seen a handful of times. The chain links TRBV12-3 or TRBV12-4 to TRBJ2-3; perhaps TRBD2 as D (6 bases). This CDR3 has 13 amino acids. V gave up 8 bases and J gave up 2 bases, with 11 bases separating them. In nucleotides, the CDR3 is TGTGCCAGCGGGACTGGAAACACAGATACGCAGTATTTT. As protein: CASGTGNTDTQYF.

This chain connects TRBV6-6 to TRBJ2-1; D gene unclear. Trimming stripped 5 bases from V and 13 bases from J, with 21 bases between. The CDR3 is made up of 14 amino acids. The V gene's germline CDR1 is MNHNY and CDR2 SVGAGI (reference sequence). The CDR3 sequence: CASSPGDRYRDQFF. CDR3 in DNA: TGTGCCAGCAGTCCGGGTGACCGATATCGCGACCAGTTCTTC.

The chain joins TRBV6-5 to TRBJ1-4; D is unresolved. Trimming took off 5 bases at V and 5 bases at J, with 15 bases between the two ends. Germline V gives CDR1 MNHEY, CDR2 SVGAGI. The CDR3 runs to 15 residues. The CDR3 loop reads CASSRLGGRNEKLFF. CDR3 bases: TGTGCCAGCAGTAGACTCGGAGGGAGGAATGAAAAACTGTTTTTT.

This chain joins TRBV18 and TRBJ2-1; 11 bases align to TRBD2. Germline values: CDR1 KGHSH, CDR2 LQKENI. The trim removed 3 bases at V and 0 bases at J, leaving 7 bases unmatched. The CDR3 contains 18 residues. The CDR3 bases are TGTGCCAGCTCACCCGGGACTAGCGGATCGAGCTCCTACAATGAGCAGTTCTTC. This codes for CASSPGTSGSSSYNEQFF.

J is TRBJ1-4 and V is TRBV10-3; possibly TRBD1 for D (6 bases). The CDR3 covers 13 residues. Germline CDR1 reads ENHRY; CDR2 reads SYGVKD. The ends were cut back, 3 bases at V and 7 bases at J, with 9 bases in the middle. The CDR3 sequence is CAISDPRGEKLFF. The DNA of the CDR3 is TGTGCCATCAGTGACCCCAGGGGTGAAAAACTGTTTTTT.